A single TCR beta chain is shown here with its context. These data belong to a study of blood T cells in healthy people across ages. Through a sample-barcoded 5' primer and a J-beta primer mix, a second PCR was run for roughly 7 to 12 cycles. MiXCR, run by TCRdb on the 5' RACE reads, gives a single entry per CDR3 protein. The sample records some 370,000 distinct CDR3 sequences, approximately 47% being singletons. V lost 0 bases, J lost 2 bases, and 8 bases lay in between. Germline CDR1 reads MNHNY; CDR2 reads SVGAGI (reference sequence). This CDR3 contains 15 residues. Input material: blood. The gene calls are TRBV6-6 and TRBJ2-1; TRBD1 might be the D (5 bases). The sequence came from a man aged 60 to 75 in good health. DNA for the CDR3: TGTGCCAGCAGTTACTCATCAGGGACCTACAATGAGCAGTTCTTC. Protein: CASSYSSGTYNEQFF.